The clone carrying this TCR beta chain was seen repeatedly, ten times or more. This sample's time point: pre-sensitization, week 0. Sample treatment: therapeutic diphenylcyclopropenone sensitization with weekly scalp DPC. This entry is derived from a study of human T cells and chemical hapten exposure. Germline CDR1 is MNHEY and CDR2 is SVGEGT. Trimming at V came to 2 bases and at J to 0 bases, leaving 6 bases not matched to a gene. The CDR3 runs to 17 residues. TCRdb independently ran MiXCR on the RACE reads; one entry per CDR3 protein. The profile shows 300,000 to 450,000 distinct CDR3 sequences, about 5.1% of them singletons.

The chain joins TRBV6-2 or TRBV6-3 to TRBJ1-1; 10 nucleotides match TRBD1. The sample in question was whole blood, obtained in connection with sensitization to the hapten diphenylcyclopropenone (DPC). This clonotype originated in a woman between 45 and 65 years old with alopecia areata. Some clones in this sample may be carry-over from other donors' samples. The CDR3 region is CASSYRPGQGMNTEAFF. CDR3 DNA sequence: TGTGCCAGCAGTTACCGCCCGGGACAGGGGATGAACACTGAAGCTTTCTTT.